This T cell receptor beta chain appears in the sequencing data of a study of T cell responses to AZD1222 COVID-19 vaccine. Findings and caveats of the study: Regions 160-218 and 743-854 held dominance among vaccine-associated CD4 TCRs, which spanned spike.

Using immunoSEQ multiplex PCR, the repertoire was profiled, and TCRdb retains in-frame clones only, with some absent. The sample includes 95,000 to 130,000 clones, 70% to 90% of them seen just once. A note on this clone: Its target is unknown.

Trimming removed 6 bases at V and 2 bases at J, with 16 bases between. Germline CDR1 is SNHLY and CDR2 is FYNNEI. The CDR3 contains 15 residues. This receptor was taken from an adult in good health. This specimen was peripheral blood, taken on day 0 of MenACWY control vaccination. The rearrangement joins TRBV2 to TRBJ1-1; perhaps TRBD1 as D (6 bases). The CDR3 region is CASRSRTAHNTEAFF. The CDR3 DNA is TGTGCCAGCAGATCCAGGACAGCACATAACACTGAAGCTTTCTTT.